Shown below are 27 T cell receptor beta chains from a single sample sequenced in a study of PD-L1 blockade in urothelial cancer (dated by TCRdb to about 2017). Preparation of the library involved the immunoSEQ multiplex PCR assay. TCRdb re-hosts the immuneACCESS table, in-frame sequences only. Its copies lack some clones; in the studies checked, an unresolved V gene accounts for under half of them, and the cause for the rest is not known. The sample profile shows roughly 84,000 clones; around 80% of them were found once. The ten largest clones represent around a tenth of the sample. The sequencing here drew on PBMCs, taken around atezolizumab (anti-PD-L1) treatment. The receptor set was obtained from a man between 70 and 80 years old with urothelial cancer.

The chain combines TRBV7-9 with TRBJ2-7, with D perhaps TRBD1 (6 bases). The CDR3 sequence is 14 residues long. Trimming took 4 bases from V and 0 from J, leaving 10 bases between them. CDR1 and CDR2 from the germline V gene are SEHNR and FQNEAQ (reference sequence). CDR3 sequence reads: CASSSKGGSYEQYF. For the CDR3, the DNA is TGTGCCAGCAGCTCGAAAGGGGGCTCCTACGAGCAGTACTTC.

This clone has only one observation. The rearrangement uses TRBV5-6 and TRBJ2-7, with 7 bases identical to TRBD2. Germline values: CDR1 SGHDT, CDR2 YYEEEE. V shed 4 bases and J 4 bases; nucleotides not matched to a gene: 8. The CDR3 runs to 14 residues. The chain's CDR3 is CASSPGTTWYEQYF. The CDR3 region has the DNA TGTGCCAGCAGCCCCGGGACTACATGGTACGAGCAGTACTTC. The whole variable domain, filled in from reference TRBV5-6 and TRBJ2-7, reads DAGVTQSPTHLIKTRGQQVTLRCSPKSGHDTVSWYQQALGQGPQFIFQYYEEEERQRGNFPDRFSGHQFPNYSSELNVNALLLGDSALYLCASSPGTTWYEQYFGPGTRLTVT.

This rearrangement joins TRBV7-2 to TRBJ2-3; 7 positions match TRBD1. Germline V gene sequence: CDR1 SGHTA, CDR2 FQGNSA. There are 17 residues in the CDR3. V gave up 6 bases and J gave up 2 bases; unmatched junction bases: 14. CDR3 sequence (DNA): TGTGCCAGCAGTTATACTCGACAGGGTCGAGACACAGATACGCAGTATTTT. Residues: CASSYTRQGRDTDTQYF.

The chain joins TRBV14 to TRBJ1-6; D is uncertain. There are 12 residues in the CDR3. The V and J ends lost 4 bases and 11 bases respectively, with 9 bases between them. Germline assignment: CDR1 SGHDN and CDR2 FVKESK. CDR3 DNA: TGTGCCAGCAGCCGGCCCCAGGCACCCCTCCACTTT. It yields the protein CASSRPQAPLHF.

The chain has TRBV29-1 and TRBJ1-1; D is uncertain. The CDR3 loop spans 12 amino acids. The V gene's germline CDR1 is SQVTM and CDR2 ANQGSEA. The V end was cut by 6 bases, the J end by 5 bases, with 13 bases between. CDR3 protein: CSVAGLGTEAFF. As DNA, the CDR3 is TGCAGCGTGGCGGGTCTCGGGACTGAAGCTTTCTTT.

With respect to this clone: Other DNA sequences in the sample encode the same CDR3. This chain joins TRBV7-2 and TRBJ2-3; 14 bases match TRBD2. The CDR3 consists of 16 residues. The germline V gene encodes CDR1 SGHTA and CDR2 FQGNSA. V shed 5 bases and J 3 bases; nucleotides not matched to a gene: 4. The CDR3 nucleotides read TGTGCCAGCAGCCTCGGACTAGCGGGAGGAACAGATACGCAGTATTTT. This gives the protein CASSLGLAGGTDTQYF.

This chain connects TRBV23-1 to TRBJ1-2; possible D gene TRBD1, 5 bases. TRBV23-1 is an open reading frame whose function is uncertain. This CDR3 contains 13 residues. V lost 9 bases, J lost 3 bases, and 14 bases lay in between. CDR3 amino acids: CARGQGRYYGYTF. In DNA form, the CDR3 reads TGCGCCAGGGGTCAGGGCAGATACTATGGCTACACCTTC.

The chain employs TRBV5-4 and TRBJ1-1; D unclear. Germline V gene sequence: CDR1 SGHNT, CDR2 YYREEE (reference sequence). This CDR3 is built from 15 residues. V lost 0 bases, J lost 4 bases, and 13 bases lay in between. For the CDR3, the DNA is TGTGCCAGCAGCTTGGCCCAGGCGCTCGGCACTGAAGCTTTCTTT. Translation gives CASSLAQALGTEAFF.

This clone was detected once. This chain links TRBV25-1 with TRBJ1-1; D gene ambiguous. The CDR3 has 15 residues. Trimming left V 5 bases short and J 5 bases short, with 18 bases between. Looked up from germline, CDR1 is MGHDK and CDR2 is SYGVNS. The CDR3 coding sequence is TGTGCCAGCAGTCCCTACCGTGGGGAGAATACTGAAGCTTTCTTT. Its protein product is CASSPYRGENTEAFF.

V gene TRBV7-8 combines with J gene TRBJ1-2; D ambiguous. CDR3 size: 15 residues. Germline loops: CDR1 SGHVS, CDR2 FQNEAQ. With 2 bases removed from V and 4 bases from J, the gap between germline ends came to 14 bases. CDR3 protein: CASSLSTRAGYGYTF. CDR3 bases: TGTGCCAGCAGCTTAAGTACCCGGGCGGGCTATGGCTACACCTTC.

For the CDR3, the DNA is TGTGCCAGCAGCTTGGATCTTACTGGAAACACCATATATTTT. This gives the protein CASSLDLTGNTIYF. The chain combines TRBV5-4 with TRBJ1-3; D is undetermined. The germline V gene encodes CDR1 SGHNT and CDR2 YYREEE (reference sequence). V lost 0 bases and J lost 2, with 6 bases in between. The CDR3 runs to 14 residues.

This sequence joins TRBV19 and TRBJ2-7; a possible D gene is TRBD1 (5 bases). CDR3 length: 14 amino acids. The ends were cut back, 5 bases at V and 6 bases at J, with 17 bases in the middle. The germline CDR1 and CDR2 sequences are LNHDA and SQIVND (reference sequence). The CDR3 DNA is TGTGCCAGTAGTTTCAGCCAGGGTGTGGGCGAGCAGTACTTC. Translation gives CASSFSQGVGEQYF.

V usage is TRBV7-2 and J usage is TRBJ2-3; TRBD2 is a possible D gene (5 bases). The germline V and J ends were trimmed by 4 bases and 4 bases, with 12 bases remaining between them. Germline lookup yields CDR1 SGHTA and CDR2 FQGNSA. The CDR3 extends over 14 amino acids. CDR3 DNA sequence: TGTGCCAGCAGCTCGGCGCGGGCGTCAGATACGCAGTATTTT. Its translation: CASSSARASDTQYF.

The chain uses TRBV7-2 and TRBJ1-1, with 9 bases matching TRBD1. CDR3 length: 15 residues. The germline V gene has CDR1 SGHTA and CDR2 FQGNSA. V lost 4 bases, J lost 4 bases, and 7 bases stayed unmatched. CDR3 in amino acids: CASSSISTGGTEAFF. DNA for the CDR3: TGTGCCAGCAGCTCAATCTCGACAGGGGGCACTGAAGCTTTCTTT.

The chain carries TRBV11-3 and TRBJ2-2, with 7 positions matching TRBD1. J lost 4 bases, V lost 4 bases, and 6 bases had no gene match. The CDR3 consists of 15 residues. In germline, CDR1 is SGHNT, CDR2 YENEEA. The CDR3 DNA is TGTGCCAGCAGCTCAAGACAGGGACCCACCGGGGAGCTGTTTTTT. Amino acids: CASSSRQGPTGELFF.

This chain links TRBV5-4 with TRBJ2-3; TRBD2 might be the D (5 bases). The CDR3 runs to 15 residues. Germline lookup yields CDR1 SGHNT and CDR2 YYREEE (reference sequence). V was clipped by 0 bases and J by 2 bases, with 10 bases between them. This chain's CDR3 is CASSLGSGPTDTQYF. The DNA of the CDR3 is TGTGCCAGCAGCTTGGGAAGCGGCCCCACAGATACGCAGTATTTT.

J is TRBJ2-6 and V is TRBV18, with D possibly TRBD1 on 6 matching bases. CDR3 size: 19 residues. Trimming left V 4 bases short and J 1 base short, with 20 bases between. Germline-derived CDR1 and CDR2 are KGHSH and LQKENI. The CDR3 nucleotides are TGTGCCAGCTCACGAAGTCCCCGACAGGATCGTTCTGGGGCCAACGTCCTGACTTTC. Its translation: CASSRSPRQDRSGANVLTF.

The chain combines TRBV7-9 with TRBJ2-5; 7 bases are a match to TRBD2. The CDR3 is made up of 13 amino acids. V trimming: 1 base; J trimming: 5 bases; junction bases outside the gene matches: 1. Germline assignment: CDR1 SEHNR and CDR2 FQNEAQ (reference sequence). CDR3 loop: CASSLVGGETQYF. CDR3 sequence (DNA): TGTGCCAGCAGCTTAGTGGGAGGGGAGACCCAGTACTTC.

The V gene is TRBV7-2, the J gene TRBJ1-1; TRBD1 matches at 9 bases. Germline trimming cut 5 bases from V and 5 bases from J; bases unmatched to any gene: 9. The CDR3 has 15 residues. Per the germline V gene, CDR1 is SGHTA and CDR2 is FQGNSA. CDR3 sequence (DNA): TGTGCCAGCAGCGCCCAACAGGGGGCGTGGACTGAAGCTTTCTTT. Its translation is CASSAQQGAWTEAFF.

The chain uses TRBV11-3 and TRBJ2-1; D unresolved. Trimming pared 0 bases from V and 1 base from J, leaving 7 bases between. The CDR3 consists of 15 residues. Germline V gives CDR1 SGHNT, CDR2 YENEEA. Here the CDR3 reads CASSLELWSYNEQFF. The CDR3 bases are TGTGCCAGCAGCTTAGAACTATGGTCCTACAATGAGCAGTTCTTC. The full variable domain, its missing parts supplied by reference TRBV11-3 and TRBJ2-1, is EAGVVQSPRYKIIEKKQPVAFWCNPISGHNTLYWYLQNLGQGPELLIRYENEEAVDDSQLPKDRFSAERLKGVDSTLKIQPAELGDSAVYLCASSLELWSYNEQFFGPGTRLTVL.

The gene calls are TRBV18 and TRBJ1-4, with D perhaps matching TRBD1 (5 bases). The germline V gene has CDR1 KGHSH and CDR2 LQKENI. This CDR3 spans 14 amino acids. Trimming took 1 base from V and 6 from J, leaving 9 bases between them. The CDR3 nucleotides are TGTGCCAGCTCACCACAAGGAGGGGATGAAAAACTGTTTTTT. Translated: CASSPQGGDEKLFF. The variable domain in full, with the rest retrieved from reference TRBV18 and TRBJ1-4, is NAGVMQNPRHLVRRRGQEARLRCSPMKGHSHVYWYRQLPEEGLKFMVYLQKENIIDESGMPKERFSAEFPKEGPSILRIQQVVRGDSAAYFCASSPQGGDEKLFFGSGTQLSVL.

J is TRBJ2-3 and V is TRBV5-4, with a tentative D call TRBD2 (6 bases). Trimming stripped 2 bases from V and 1 base from J, with 11 bases between. Germline CDR1 reads SGHNT; CDR2 reads YYREEE (reference sequence). The CDR3 consists of 15 residues. Here the CDR3 DNA reads TGTGCCAGCAGCTTAGATTGGGAGGGCACAGATACGCAGTATTTT. Translation: CASSLDWEGTDTQYF.

The chain employs TRBV2 and TRBJ1-1; D is possibly TRBD1 (6 bases). V was clipped by 5 bases and J by 8 bases, with 12 bases between them. Germline assignment: CDR1 SNHLY and CDR2 FYNNEI. This CDR3 spans 12 amino acids. The CDR3, as DNA: TGTGCCAGCAGTTATACCGGACAGGAAGCTTTCTTT. Protein: CASSYTGQEAFF.

The chain recombines TRBV27 with TRBJ2-1, with 9 positions matching TRBD2. Looked up from germline, CDR1 is MNHEY and CDR2 is SMNVEV (reference sequence). The CDR3 is 15 residues long. Trimming took 5 bases from V and 8 from J; bases not matched to a gene: 10. CDR3 DNA sequence: TGTGCCAGCAGTCCCCGGGTAGCGGGAGACGATGAGCAGTTCTTC. This gives the protein CASSPRVAGDDEQFF.

V and J are TRBV4-1 and TRBJ2-2, with 9 bases lining up with TRBD1. Germline values: CDR1 MGHRA, CDR2 YSYEKL. The CDR3 has 17 residues. V trimming: 0 bases; J trimming: 1 base; junction bases outside the gene matches: 3. CDR3 sequence (DNA): TGCGCCAGCAGCCAAGAGGAGGGACAGGGGAACACCGGGGAGCTGTTTTTT. Translating it yields CASSQEEGQGNTGELFF.

The rearrangement links TRBV27 to TRBJ1-2, with D maybe TRBD1 (5 bases). In germline, CDR1 is MNHEY, CDR2 SMNVEV (reference sequence). The germline V and J ends were trimmed by 4 bases and 8 bases, with 20 bases remaining between them. The CDR3 spans 15 residues. DNA of the CDR3: TGTGCCAGCAGTTCAGACAGCCTTGTGAATGACGGCTACACCTTC. Amino acids: CASSSDSLVNDGYTF.

The genes are TRBV5-1 and TRBJ1-2; 7 bases line up with TRBD1. Germline CDR1 SGHRS, CDR2 YFSETQ. This CDR3 comprises 15 residues. With 4 bases clipped from V and 9 bases from J, the junction kept 15 bases outside the gene matches. The CDR3 region is CASSLQGIGSGSYTF. CDR3 nucleotide sequence: TGCGCCAGCAGCCTACAGGGGATTGGTTCTGGGAGCTACACCTTC.